This is a list of T cell receptor beta chains from one sample in a study of blood T cell repertoires in COVID-19. Using immunoSEQ multiplex PCR, the repertoire was profiled, and TCRdb retains in-frame clones only, with some absent. The sample consists of over 70,000 clones, about four fifths of them appearing once. The sequenced sample was peripheral blood. Receptors were obtained from a man between 65 and 85 years old with COVID-19, enrolled during active disease. The CDR3 runs from the conserved cysteine through the conserved F or W.

>TRBJ1-6|TRBV7-2
CASSLALIENSPLHF
>TRBJ2-7|TRBV25-1
CASRLSPSYEQYF
>TRBJ2-7|TRBV25-1
CASSARTGGFYEQYF
>TRBJ1-4|TRBV30
CAWSQGANEKLFF
>TRBJ2-7|TRBV2
CASREGQGFEQYF
>TRBJ1-2|TRBV7-2
CASSTIGGGAMRGYTF
>TRBJ2-4|TRBV14
CASSQGGGDTYRAKNIQYF
>TRBJ1-1|TRBV5-1
CASREQGLNTEAFF
>TRBJ2-3|TRBV28
CASTRAGVADTQYF
>TRBJ1-2|TRBV10-3
CAISEQGDRGNYGYTF
>TRBJ2-1|TRBV19
CASSIGIRSSYNEQFF
>TRBJ2-7|TRBV6-5
CASSYLSIRGEQYF
>TRBJ1-5|TRBV4-1
CASSPRAGGQRQHF
>TRBJ2-2|TRBV5-6
CASSSGTGGRSTGELFF
>TRBJ2-5|TRBV7-8
CASSQPGPLFSQYF
>TRBJ2-3|TRBV14
CASSQGGAVAQYF
>TRBJ1-6|TRBV5-1
CASSLDGGNSPLHF
>TRBJ1-1|TRBV29-1
CSVEDGQGEYGEAFF
>TRBJ2-7|TRBV6-5
CASSPPGGGAYEQYF
>TRBJ1-6|TRBV21-1
CASSKGAGQGARNSPLHF
>TRBJ1-5|TRBV6-2/TRBV6-3
CASSYSDSSNQPQHF
>TRBJ1-1|TRBV7-9
CASSPRGSSNTEAFF
>TRBJ1-1|TRBV11-3
CASSHIRTGIIRGTEAFF
>TRBJ2-2|TRBV5-1
CASSLDPTGELFF
>TRBJ2-3|TRBV5-8
CASSFASGMGGDTQYF
>TRBJ1-2|TRBV19
CASSISRGLLNYGYTF
>TRBJ2-7|TRBV6-2/TRBV6-3
CASSPRRGDEQYF
>TRBJ1-6|TRBV19
CASRDRYNSPLHF
>TRBJ1-1|TRBV12-2
CASRVRQGRGNTEAFF
>TRBJ1-4|TRBV6-5
CASSYGGANNEKLFF
>TRBJ2-7|TRBV27
CASSLKAGQGVYEQYF
>TRBJ1-3|TRBV6-5
CASSYSDRLPGNTIYF
>TRBJ2-7|TRBV7-2
CASSFSGGHSYEQYF
>TRBJ2-7|TRBV7-6
CASSITRQGYEQYF
>TRBJ2-2|TRBV2
CASFAGTGELFF
>TRBJ1-5|TRBV6-2/TRBV6-3
CASSLWGGSSNQPQHF
>TRBJ1-4|TRBV7-9
CASSQRLTNEKLFF
>TRBJ2-3|TRBV24-1
CATSDSRTSGRFTDTQYF
>TRBJ1-3|TRBV7-9
CASSPGRSSGNTIYF
>TRBJ2-5|TRBV5-1
CASSSWTGEETQYF
>TRBJ1-1|TRBV19
CASRNQQASNTEAFF
>TRBJ2-7|TRBV19
CASRADTSYEQYF
>TRBJ2-3|TRBV10-3
CAISGGGAVDTQYF
>TRBJ1-1|TRBV18
CASSPRPGGNTEAFF
>TRBJ2-7|TRBV11-2
CASSRNRQTYEQYF
>TRBJ1-2|TRBV27
CASSLMIGSLDGYTF
>TRBJ1-2|TRBV5-1
CASSLDGLRGYGYTF
>TRBJ2-7|TRBV28
CASRSSGRTYEQYF
>TRBJ2-1|TRBV19
CASSIAASGGPYWDNEQFF
>TRBJ1-1|TRBV19
CASSNRFAEAFF
>TRBJ1-1|TRBV28
CASIRRDTEAFF
>TRBJ2-3|TRBV4-2
CASSPLAFGADTQYF
>TRBJ1-1|TRBV6-5
CASSRRGTGDTEAFF